The clone carrying this TCR beta chain was recorded many times. The antigen remains undetermined. These data belong to a study of regulatory T cells in long-lasting Graves disease. Through Arm-PCR of CDR3 regions and iRepertoire HTBI primers, TCR beta libraries were built. Via MiXCR, TCRdb re-called the multiplex PCR reads, giving one row per CDR3 protein. The sample yields under 500,000 distinct CDR3 sequences, roughly 17% seen once. Time point: newly diagnosed GD, antithyroid drugs for less than 3 months. PBMC RNA was the source of the TCR library. Trimming shortened V by 5 bases and J by 4 bases, and 8 bases separated the two germline ends. The CDR3 has 12 residues. Germline CDR1 MDHEN, CDR2 SYDVKM. Points from the study as a whole: Patients with persistent Graves' had lower TCR diversity than newly diagnosed patients. Having only a small sample size may have limited accuracy.

This sample also appeared in a second study, on T cells in Graves' hyperthyroidism and ophthalmopathy. That source reports: In the first-round RT-PCR of the TCR CDR3, the HTBI primer set was used. Stable hyperthyroidism was separated from ophthalmopathy by a model based on 13 V-J features.

The sample here was peripheral blood mononuclear cells (PBMCs), taken at new diagnosis, from a patient treated with antithyroid drugs. The receptor was isolated from a woman under 40 with Graves disease. The chain is built from TRBV28 and TRBJ1-2; unclear D gene. CDR3 amino acids: CASSRRGYGYTF. The DNA for the CDR3 is TGTGCCAGCAGTCGACGTGGCTATGGCTACACCTTC.